This TCR beta chain originates from a study of blood T cell repertoires in COVID-19. Study context: PBMCs, B-cell-depleted T cells, or T cells were the source of the cDNA or gDNA that made up the material.

The cohort comprised adults aged about 18 to 100 years residing in 20 to 25 US areas. For recovered donors of Cohort 3, there were two negative PCRs, clearance, or symptom resolution. Using immunoSEQ multiplex PCR, the repertoire was profiled, and TCRdb retains in-frame clones only, with some absent. The sample yields fewer than 500,000 clones, 80% to 90% seen once. The sequence derives from a man aged 25-45 years who had recovered from COVID-19. Material for sequencing was PBMCs or T cells enriched from blood (not recorded which).

The CDR3 sequence: CASSVGAGGPHNEQFF. The CDR3 region has the DNA TGTGCCAGCAGCGTAGGGGCGGGGGGCCCTCACAATGAGCAGTTCTTC. The V call is TRBV9, the J call TRBJ2-1; 8 nucleotides line up with TRBD2. The V segment lost 0 bases and the J segment 5 bases; nucleotides outside the gene matches: 7. The length of the CDR3 is 16 residues. Germline V gives CDR1 SGDLS, CDR2 YYNGEE.